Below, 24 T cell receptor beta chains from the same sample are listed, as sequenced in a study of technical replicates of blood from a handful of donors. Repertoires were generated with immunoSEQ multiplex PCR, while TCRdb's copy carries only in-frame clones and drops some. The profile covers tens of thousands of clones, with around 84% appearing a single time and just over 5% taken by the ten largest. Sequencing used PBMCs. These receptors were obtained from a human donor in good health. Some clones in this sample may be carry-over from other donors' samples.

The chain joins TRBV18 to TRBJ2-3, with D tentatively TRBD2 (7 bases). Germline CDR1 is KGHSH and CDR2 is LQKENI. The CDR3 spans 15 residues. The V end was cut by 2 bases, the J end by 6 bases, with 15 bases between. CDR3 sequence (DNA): TGTGCCAGCTCACCAGACTGGGGGGGCTCGGATACGCAGTATTTT. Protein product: CASSPDWGGSDTQYF.

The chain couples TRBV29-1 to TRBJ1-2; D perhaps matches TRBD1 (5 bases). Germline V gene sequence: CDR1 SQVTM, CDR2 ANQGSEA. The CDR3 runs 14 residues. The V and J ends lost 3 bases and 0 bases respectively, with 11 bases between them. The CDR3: CSVDGQGTNYGYTF. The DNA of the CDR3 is TGCAGCGTTGACGGTCAGGGTACTAACTATGGCTACACCTTC.

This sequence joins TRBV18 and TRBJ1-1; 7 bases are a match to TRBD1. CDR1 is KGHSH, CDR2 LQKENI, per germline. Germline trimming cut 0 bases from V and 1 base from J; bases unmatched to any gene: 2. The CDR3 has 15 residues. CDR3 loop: CASSPPGTENTEAFF. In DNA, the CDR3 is TGTGCCAGCTCACCACCGGGGACAGAGAACACTGAAGCTTTCTTT.

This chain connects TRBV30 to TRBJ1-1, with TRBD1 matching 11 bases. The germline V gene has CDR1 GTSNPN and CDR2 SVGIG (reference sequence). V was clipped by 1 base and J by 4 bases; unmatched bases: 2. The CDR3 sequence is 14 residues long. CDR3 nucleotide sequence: TGTGCCTGGAGTGGGGGGACAGGGGGCACTGAAGCTTTCTTT. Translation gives CAWSGGTGGTEAFF.

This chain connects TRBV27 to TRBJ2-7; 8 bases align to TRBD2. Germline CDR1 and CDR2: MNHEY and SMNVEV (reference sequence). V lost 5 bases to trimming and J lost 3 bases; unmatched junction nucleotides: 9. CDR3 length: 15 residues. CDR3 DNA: TGTGCCAGCAGTAAAGGAGCGGGGGCCCTCTACGAGCAGTACTTC. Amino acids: CASSKGAGALYEQYF.

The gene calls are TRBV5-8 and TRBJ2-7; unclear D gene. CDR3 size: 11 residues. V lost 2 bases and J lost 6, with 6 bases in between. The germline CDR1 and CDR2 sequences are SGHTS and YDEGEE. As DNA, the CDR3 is TGTGCCAGCAGCTTTTTCGTCGAGCAGTACTTC. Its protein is CASSFFVEQYF.

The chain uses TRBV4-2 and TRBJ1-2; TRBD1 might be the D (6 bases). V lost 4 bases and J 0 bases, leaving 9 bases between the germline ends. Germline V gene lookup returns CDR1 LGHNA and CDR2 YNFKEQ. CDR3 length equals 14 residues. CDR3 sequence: CASSPGQSNYGYTF. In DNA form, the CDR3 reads TGTGCCAGCAGCCCAGGACAGTCTAACTATGGCTACACCTTC.

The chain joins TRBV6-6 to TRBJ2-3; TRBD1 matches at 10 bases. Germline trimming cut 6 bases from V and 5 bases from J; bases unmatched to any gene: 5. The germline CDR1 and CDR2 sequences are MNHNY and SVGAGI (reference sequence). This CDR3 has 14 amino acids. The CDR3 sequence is CASSRQGAKDTQYF. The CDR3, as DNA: TGTGCCAGCAGCAGACAGGGGGCTAAAGATACGCAGTATTTT.

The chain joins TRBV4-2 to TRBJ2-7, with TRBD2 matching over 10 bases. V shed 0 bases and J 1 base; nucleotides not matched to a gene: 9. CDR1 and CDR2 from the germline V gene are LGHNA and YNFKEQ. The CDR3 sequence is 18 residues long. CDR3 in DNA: TGTGCCAGCAGCCAAGATACTCTAGTTAGCGGGGGGTCCTACGAGCAGTACTTC. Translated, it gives CASSQDTLVSGGSYEQYF.

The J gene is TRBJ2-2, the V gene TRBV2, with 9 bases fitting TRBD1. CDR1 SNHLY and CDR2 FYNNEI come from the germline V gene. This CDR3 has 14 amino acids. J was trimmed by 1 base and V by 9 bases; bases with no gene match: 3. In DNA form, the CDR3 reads TGTGCCAGGCGGGACAGGGAGAACACCGGGGAGCTGTTTTTT. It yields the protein CARRDRENTGELFF.

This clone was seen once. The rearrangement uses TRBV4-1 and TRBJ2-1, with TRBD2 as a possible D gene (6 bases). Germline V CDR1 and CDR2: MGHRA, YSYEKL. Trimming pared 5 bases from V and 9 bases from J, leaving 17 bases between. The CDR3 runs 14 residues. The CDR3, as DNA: TGCGCCAGCAGCTGGGACTCCCCCGCTGGTGAGCAGTTCTTC. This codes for CASSWDSPAGEQFF.

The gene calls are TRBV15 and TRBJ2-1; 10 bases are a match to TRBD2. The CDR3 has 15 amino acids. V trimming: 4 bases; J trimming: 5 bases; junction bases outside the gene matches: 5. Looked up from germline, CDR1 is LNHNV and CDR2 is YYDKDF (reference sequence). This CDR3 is CATSIGLADHNEQFF. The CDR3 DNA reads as TGTGCCACCAGCATTGGACTAGCGGATCACAATGAGCAGTTCTTC.

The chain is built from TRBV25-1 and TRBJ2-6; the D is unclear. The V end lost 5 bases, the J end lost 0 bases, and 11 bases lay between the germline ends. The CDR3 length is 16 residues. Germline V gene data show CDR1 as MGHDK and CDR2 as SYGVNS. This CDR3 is CASSLQSGSGANVLTF. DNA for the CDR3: TGTGCCAGCAGTCTCCAGTCGGGCTCTGGGGCCAACGTCCTGACTTTC.

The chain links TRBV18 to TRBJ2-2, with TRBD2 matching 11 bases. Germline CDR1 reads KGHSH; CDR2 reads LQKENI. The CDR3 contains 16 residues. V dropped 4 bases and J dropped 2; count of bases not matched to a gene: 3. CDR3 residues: CASSQTSGANTGELFF. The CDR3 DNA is TGTGCCAGCTCACAGACTAGCGGGGCTAACACCGGGGAGCTGTTTTTT. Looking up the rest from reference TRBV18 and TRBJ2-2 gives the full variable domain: NAGVMQNPRHLVRRRGQEARLRCSPMKGHSHVYWYRQLPEEGLKFMVYLQKENIIDESGMPKERFSAEFPKEGPSILRIQQVVRGDSAAYFCASSQTSGANTGELFFGEGSRLTVL.

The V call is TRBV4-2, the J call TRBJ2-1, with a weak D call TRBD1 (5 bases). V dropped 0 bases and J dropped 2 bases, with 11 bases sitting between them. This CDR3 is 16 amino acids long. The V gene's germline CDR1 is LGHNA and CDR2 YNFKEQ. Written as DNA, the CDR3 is TGTGCCAGCAGCCAAGAAGCAGGGCTGACCTACAATGAGCAGTTCTTC. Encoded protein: CASSQEAGLTYNEQFF.

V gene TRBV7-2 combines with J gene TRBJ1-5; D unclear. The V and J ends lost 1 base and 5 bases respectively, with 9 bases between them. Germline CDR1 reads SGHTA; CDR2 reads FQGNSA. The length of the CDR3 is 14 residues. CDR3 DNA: TGTGCCAGCAGCTTAGGGACTCGGGATCAGCCCCAGCATTTT. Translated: CASSLGTRDQPQHF.

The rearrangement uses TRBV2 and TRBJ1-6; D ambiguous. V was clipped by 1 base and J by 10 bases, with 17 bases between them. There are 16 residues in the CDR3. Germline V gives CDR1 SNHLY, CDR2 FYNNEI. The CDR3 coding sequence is TGTGCCAGCAGTGAAGGAACGATTAGCCATCGGTCACCCCTCCACTTT. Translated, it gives CASSEGTISHRSPLHF.

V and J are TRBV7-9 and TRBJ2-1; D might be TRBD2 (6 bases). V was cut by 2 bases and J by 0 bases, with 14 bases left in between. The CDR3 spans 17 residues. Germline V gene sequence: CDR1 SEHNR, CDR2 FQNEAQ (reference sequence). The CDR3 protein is CASSLPDYITSYNEQFF. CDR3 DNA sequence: TGTGCCAGCAGCTTACCGGACTATATCACCTCCTACAATGAGCAGTTCTTC.

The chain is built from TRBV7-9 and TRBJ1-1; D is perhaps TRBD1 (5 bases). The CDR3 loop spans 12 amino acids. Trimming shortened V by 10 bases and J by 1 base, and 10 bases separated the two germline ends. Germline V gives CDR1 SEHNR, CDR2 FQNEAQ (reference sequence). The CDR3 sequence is CATRQQNTEAFF. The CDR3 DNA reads TGTGCCACCCGACAGCAGAACACTGAAGCTTTCTTT.

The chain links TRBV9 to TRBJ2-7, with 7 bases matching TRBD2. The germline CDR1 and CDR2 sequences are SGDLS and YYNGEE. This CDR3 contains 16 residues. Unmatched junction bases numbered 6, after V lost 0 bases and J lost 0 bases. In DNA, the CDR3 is TGTGCCAGCAGCGTAGCGGGCGGGGGATCCTCCTACGAGCAGTACTTC. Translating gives CASSVAGGGSSYEQYF. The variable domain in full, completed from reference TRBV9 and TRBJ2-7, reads DSGVTQTPKHLITATGQRVTLRCSPRSGDLSVYWYQQSLDQGLQFLIQYYNGEERAKGNILERFSAQQFPDLHSELNLSSLELGDSALYFCASSVAGGGSSYEQYFGPGTRLTVT.

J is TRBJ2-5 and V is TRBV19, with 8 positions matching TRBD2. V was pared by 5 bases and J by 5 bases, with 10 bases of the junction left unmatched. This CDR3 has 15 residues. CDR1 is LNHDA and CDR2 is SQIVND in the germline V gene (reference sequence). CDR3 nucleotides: TGTGCCAGTAGTCCCCCGGGGGGGGGATGGGAGACCCAGTACTTC. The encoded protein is CASSPPGGGWETQYF.

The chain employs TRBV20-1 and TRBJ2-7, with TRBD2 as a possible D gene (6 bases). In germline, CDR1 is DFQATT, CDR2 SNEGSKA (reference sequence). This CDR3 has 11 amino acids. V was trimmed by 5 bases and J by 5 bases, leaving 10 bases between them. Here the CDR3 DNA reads TGCAGTGCTCCTAGCGCCAACGAGCAGTACTTC. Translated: CSAPSANEQYF.

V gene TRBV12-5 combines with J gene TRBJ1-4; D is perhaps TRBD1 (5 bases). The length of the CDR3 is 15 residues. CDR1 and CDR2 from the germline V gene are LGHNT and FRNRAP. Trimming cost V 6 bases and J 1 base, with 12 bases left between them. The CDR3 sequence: CASGGGRQTNEKLFF. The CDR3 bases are TGTGCTAGTGGCGGGGGACGGCAAACTAATGAAAAACTGTTTTTT.

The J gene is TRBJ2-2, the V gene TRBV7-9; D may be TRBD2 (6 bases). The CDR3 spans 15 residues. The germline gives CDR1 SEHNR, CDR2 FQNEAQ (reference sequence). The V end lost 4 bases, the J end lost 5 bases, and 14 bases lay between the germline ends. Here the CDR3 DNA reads TGTGCCAGCAGCTATTGGACGGCGGGGACCGGGGAGCTGTTTTTT. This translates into CASSYWTAGTGELFF.